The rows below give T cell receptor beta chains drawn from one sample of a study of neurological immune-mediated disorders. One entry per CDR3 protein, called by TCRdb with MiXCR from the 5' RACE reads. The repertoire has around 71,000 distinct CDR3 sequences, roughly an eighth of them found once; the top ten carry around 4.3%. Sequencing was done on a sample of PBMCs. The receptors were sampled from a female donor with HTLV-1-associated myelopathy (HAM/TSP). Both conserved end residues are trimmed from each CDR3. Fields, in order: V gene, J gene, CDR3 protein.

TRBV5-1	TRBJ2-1	ASSSVGFPSYNEQF
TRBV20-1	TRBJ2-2	SARIGGTGELF
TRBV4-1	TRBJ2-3	ASSQENFDTQY
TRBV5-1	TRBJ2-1	ASSPELSYNEQF
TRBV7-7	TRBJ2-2	ASSLALQGTGELF
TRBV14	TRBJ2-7	ASSQSSGQAPYEQY
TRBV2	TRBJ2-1	ASRVGGEQF
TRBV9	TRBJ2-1	ASSVAQFNEQF
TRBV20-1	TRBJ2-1	SASASYNEQF
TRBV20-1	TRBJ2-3	SARRGVSTDTQY
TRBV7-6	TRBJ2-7	ASSLVASSAYEQY
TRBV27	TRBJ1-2	VSSQQGYRPYGYT
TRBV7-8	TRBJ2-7	ASSFWTGTYEQY
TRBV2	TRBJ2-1	ASSEYRVNEQF
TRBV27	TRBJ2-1	ASRGTGRNEQF
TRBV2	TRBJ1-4	ASSPGTVIEKLF
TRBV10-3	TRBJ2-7	AISDRASGEQY